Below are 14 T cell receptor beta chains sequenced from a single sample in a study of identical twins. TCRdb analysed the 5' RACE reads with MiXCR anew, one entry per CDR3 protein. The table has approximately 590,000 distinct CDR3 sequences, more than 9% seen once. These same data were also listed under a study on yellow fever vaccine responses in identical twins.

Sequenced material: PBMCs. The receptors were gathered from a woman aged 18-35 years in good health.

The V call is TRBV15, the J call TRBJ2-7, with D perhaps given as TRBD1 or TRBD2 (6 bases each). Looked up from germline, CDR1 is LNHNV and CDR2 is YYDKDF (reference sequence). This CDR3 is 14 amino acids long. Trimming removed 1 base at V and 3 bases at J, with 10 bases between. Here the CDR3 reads CATSRARGDYEQYF. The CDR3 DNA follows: TGTGCCACCAGCAGAGCTAGGGGGGACTACGAGCAGTACTTC.

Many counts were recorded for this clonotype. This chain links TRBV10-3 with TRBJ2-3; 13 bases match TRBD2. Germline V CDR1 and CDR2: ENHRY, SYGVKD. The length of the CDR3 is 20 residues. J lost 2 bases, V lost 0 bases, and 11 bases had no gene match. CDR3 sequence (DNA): TGTGCCATCAGTGAGTCAAGCGGACTAGCGGGGGAAATTTTCACAGATACGCAGTATTTT. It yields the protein CAISESSGLAGEIFTDTQYF.

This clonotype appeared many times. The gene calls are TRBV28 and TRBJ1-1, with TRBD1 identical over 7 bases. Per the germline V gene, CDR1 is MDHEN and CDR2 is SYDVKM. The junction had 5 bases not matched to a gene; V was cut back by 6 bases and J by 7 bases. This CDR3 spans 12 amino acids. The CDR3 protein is CASRKNRGEAFF. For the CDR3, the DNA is TGTGCCAGCAGAAAAAACAGGGGTGAAGCTTTCTTT.

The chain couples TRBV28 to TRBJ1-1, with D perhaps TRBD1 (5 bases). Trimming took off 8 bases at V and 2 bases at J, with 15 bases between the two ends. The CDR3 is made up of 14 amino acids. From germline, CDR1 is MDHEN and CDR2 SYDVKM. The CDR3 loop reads CASGRAGHNTEAFF. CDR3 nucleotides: TGTGCCAGCGGACGGGCAGGACATAACACTGAAGCTTTCTTT.

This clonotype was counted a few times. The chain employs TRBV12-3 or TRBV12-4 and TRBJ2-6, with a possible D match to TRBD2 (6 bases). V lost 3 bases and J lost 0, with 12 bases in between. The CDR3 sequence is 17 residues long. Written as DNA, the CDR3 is TGTGCCAGCAGTTTGGGGGGTTCCTCCTCTGGGGCCAACGTCCTGACTTTC. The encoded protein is CASSLGGSSSGANVLTF.

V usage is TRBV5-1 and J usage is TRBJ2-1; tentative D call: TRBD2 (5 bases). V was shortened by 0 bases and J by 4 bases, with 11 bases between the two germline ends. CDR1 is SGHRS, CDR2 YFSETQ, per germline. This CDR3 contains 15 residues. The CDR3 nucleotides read TGCGCCAGCAGCTTGGGCGGGCCGGGTTACAATGAGCAGTTCTTC. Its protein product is CASSLGGPGYNEQFF.

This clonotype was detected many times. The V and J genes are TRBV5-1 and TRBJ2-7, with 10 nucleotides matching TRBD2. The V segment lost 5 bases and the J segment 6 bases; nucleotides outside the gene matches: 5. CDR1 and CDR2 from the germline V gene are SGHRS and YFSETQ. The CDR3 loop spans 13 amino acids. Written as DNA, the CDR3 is TGCGCCAGCAGTTCTAGCGGGAGCTCCGAGCAGTACTTC. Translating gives CASSSSGSSEQYF.

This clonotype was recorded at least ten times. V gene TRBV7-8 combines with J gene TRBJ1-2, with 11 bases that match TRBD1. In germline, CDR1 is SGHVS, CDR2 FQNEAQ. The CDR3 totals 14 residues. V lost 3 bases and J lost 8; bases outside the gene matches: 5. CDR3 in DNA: TGTGCCAGCAGCTTCGGACAGGGGGCGGAAGGCTACACCTTC. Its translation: CASSFGQGAEGYTF.

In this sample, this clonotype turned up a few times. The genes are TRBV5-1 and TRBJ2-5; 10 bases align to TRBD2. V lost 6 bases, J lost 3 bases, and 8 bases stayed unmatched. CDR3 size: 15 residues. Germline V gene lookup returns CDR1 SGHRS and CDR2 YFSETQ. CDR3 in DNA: TGCGCCAGCAATTCCTCTAGCGGGAGAAAAGAGACCCAGTACTTC. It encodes CASNSSSGRKETQYF. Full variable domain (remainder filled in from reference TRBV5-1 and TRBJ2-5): KAGVTQTPRYLIKTRGQQVTLSCSPISGHRSVSWYQQTPGQGLQFLFEYFSETQRNKGNFPGRFSGRQFSNSRSEMNVSTLELGDSALYLCASNSSSGRKETQYFGPGTRLLVL.

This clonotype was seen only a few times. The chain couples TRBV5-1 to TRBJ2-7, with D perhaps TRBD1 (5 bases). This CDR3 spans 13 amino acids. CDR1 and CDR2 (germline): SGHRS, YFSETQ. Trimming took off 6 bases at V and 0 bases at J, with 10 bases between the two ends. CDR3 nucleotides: TGCGCCAGCACCCCGACAGCCTCCTACGAGCAGTACTTC. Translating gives CASTPTASYEQYF.

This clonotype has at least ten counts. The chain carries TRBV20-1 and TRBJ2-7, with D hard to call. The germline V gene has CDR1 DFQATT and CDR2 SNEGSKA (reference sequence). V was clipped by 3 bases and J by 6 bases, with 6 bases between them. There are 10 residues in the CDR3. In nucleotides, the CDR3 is TGCAGTGCTAGCACGGGCGAGCAGTACTTC. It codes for CSASTGEQYF.

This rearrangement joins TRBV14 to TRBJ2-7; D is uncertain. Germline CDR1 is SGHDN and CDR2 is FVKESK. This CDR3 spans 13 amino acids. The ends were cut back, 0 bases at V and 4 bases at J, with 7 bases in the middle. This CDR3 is CASSQETIYEQYF. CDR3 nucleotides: TGTGCCAGCAGCCAAGAGACAATATACGAGCAGTACTTC. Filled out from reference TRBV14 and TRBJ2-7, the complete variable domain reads EAGVTQFPSHSVIEKGQTVTLRCDPISGHDNLYWYRRVMGKEIKFLLHFVKESKQDESGMPNNRFLAERTGGTYSTLKVQPAELEDSGVYFCASSQETIYEQYFGPGTRLTVT.

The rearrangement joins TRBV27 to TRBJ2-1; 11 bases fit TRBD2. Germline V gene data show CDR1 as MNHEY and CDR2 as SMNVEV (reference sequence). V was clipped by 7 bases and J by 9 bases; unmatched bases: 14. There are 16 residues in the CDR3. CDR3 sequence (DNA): TGTGCCAGCACCAAACCAACGACTAGCGGGGTTGCTGAGCAGTTCTTC. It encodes CASTKPTTSGVAEQFF.

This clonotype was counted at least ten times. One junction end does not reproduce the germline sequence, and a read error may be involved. CDR3 in DNA: TGTGCCAGCAGTACCGGGACAGAAAATAGAGATTTC. It encodes CASSTGTENRDF. The chain links TRBV12-3 or TRBV12-4 to TRBJ2-5, with TRBD1 matching over 7 bases. This CDR3 has 12 amino acids.